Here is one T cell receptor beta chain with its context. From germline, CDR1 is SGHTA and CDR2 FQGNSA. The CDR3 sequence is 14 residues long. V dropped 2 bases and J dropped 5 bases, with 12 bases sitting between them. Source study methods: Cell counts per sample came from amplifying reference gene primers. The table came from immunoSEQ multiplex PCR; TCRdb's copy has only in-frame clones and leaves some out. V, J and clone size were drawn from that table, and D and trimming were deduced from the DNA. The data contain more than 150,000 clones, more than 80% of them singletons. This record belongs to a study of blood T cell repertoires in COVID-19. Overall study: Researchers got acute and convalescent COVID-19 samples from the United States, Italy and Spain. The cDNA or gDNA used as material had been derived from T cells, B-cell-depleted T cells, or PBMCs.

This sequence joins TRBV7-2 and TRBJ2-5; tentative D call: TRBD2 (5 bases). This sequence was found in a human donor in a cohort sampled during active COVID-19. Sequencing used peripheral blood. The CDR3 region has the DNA TGTGCCAGCAGCTTATATCTAGCAGCGGAGACCCAGTACTTC. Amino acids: CASSLYLAAETQYF.